This T cell receptor (beta chain) was recovered during a study of OX40 agonist ivuxolimab in advanced cancers. Exclusion of a patient followed from autoimmune disease history or systemic immunosuppression. V gave up 1 base and J gave up 3 bases, with 8 bases separating them. Germline V gene data show CDR1 as LNHDA and CDR2 as SQIVND (reference sequence). This CDR3 comprises 14 residues. Libraries were prepared by immunoSEQ multiplex PCR; TCRdb keeps only in-frame clonotypes and omits some of them. The table records around 64,000 clones, 84% of them present only once. The chain couples TRBV19 to TRBJ2-3; D tentatively reads TRBD1 or TRBD2 (5 bases each). The sample was CD4+ or CD8+ T cells sorted from blood, taken in a trial of the OX40 agonist ivuxolimab. This receptor was identified in an adult with an advanced solid tumor such as melanoma, head and neck, liver or kidney cancer. The CDR3 loop reads CASSIGWGTDTQYF. CDR3 nucleotide sequence: TGTGCCAGTAGTATAGGGTGGGGGACAGATACGCAGTATTTT.